Described below is a single T cell receptor beta chain sequence and its context. MiXCR, run by TCRdb on the reads, gives a single entry per CDR3 protein. The sample yields roughly 300,000 distinct CDR3 sequences, roughly 25% seen once. The sample originates from a study of T cell repertoires in cytomegalovirus infection. Study background: Both a matching HLA type and CMV infection were indicated by public TCR beta signatures.

The trim removed 5 bases at V and 3 bases at J, leaving 9 bases unmatched. CDR3 length: 15 amino acids. Germline V lookup: CDR1 SGHVT, CDR2 SQSDAQ. Sequenced sample: PBMCs. The TCR originated in a human donor in good health (CMV status not recorded). Some clones in this sample may be carry-over from other donors' samples. The rearrangement uses TRBV7-4 and TRBJ1-1, with 7 bases aligning to TRBD1. CDR3 sequence reads: CASSPRTGRDTEAFF. The CDR3 nucleotides read TGTGCCAGCAGCCCGAGGACAGGCAGGGACACTGAAGCTTTCTTT. The whole variable domain, filled in from reference TRBV7-4 and TRBJ1-1, reads GAGVSQSPRYKVAKRGRDVALRCDSISGHVTLYWYRQTLGQGSEVLTYSQSDAQRDKSGRPSGRFSAERPERSVSTLKIQRTEQGDSAVYLCASSPRTGRDTEAFFGQGTRLTVV.